This entry features one TCR beta chain sequence. These data belong to a study of blood T cell repertoires in COVID-19. Study-level information: Spain, Italy and the United States supplied samples that represented acute and convalescent COVID-19. The cDNA or gDNA used as material had been derived from T cells, B-cell-depleted T cells, or PBMCs.

The germline gives CDR1 KGHDR, CDR2 SFDVKD. The junction had 2 bases not matched to a gene; V was cut back by 2 bases and J by 9 bases. This CDR3 spans 14 amino acids. Authors' analysis steps: Reference gene primer amplification yielded estimated nucleated cell counts. The repertoire was sequenced with immunoSEQ multiplex PCR; TCRdb's copy has only in-frame clones and lacks some. V, J and clone size are those of that table, while D and trimming were read from the DNA. Among about 47,000 clones listed, around 86% were seen once. The sample taken for sequencing was peripheral blood. The origin of this receptor is a man in his sixties with active COVID-19. The chain is built from TRBV24-1 and TRBJ2-3; 12 nucleotides agree with TRBD2. The CDR3: CATSDSGLAGTQYF. For the CDR3, the DNA is TGTGCCACCAGTGATTCCGGACTAGCGGGGACGCAGTATTTT.